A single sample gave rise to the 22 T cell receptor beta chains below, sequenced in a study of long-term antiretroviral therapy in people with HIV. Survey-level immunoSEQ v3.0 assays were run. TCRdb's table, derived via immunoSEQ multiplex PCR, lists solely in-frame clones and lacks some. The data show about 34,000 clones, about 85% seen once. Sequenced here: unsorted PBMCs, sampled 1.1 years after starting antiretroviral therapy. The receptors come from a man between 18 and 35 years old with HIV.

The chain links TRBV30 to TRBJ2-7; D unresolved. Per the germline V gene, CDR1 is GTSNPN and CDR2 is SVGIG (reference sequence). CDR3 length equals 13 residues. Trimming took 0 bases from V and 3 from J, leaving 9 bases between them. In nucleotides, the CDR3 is TGTGCCTGGAGTGTTTATCTTGGCTACGAGCAGTACTTC. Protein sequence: CAWSVYLGYEQYF.

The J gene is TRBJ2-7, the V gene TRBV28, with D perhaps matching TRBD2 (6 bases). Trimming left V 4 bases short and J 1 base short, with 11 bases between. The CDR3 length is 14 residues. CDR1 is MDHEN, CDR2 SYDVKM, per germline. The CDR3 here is CASSYPGDSYEQYF. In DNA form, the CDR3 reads TGTGCCAGCAGTTACCCGGGGGATTCCTACGAGCAGTACTTC.

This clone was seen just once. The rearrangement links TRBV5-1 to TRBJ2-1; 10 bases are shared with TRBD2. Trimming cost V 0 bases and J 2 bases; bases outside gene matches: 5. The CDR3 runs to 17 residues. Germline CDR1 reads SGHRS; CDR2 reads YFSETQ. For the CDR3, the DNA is TGCGCCAGCAGCTTGGCGGGACTAGCGAAGGCCTACAATGAGCAGTTCTTC. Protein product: CASSLAGLAKAYNEQFF.

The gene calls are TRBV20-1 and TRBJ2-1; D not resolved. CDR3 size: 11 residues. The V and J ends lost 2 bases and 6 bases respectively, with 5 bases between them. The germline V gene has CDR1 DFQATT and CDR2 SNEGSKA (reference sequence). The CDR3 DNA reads TGCAGTGCTAGACGCTCCAATGAGCAGTTCTTC. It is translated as CSARRSNEQFF.

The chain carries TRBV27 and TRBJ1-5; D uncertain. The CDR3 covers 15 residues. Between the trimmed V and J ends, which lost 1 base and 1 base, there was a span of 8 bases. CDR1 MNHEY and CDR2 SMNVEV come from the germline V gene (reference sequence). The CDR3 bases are TGTGCCAGCAGTTTATTCGGCGGGAGCAATCAGCCCCAGCATTTT. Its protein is CASSLFGGSNQPQHF.

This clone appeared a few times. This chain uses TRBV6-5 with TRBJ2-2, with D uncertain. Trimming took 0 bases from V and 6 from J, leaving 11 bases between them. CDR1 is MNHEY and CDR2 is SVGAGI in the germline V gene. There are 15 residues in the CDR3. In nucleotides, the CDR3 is TGTGCCAGCAGTTACTCGATTAGGCAATCCGGGGAGCTGTTTTTT. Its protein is CASSYSIRQSGELFF.

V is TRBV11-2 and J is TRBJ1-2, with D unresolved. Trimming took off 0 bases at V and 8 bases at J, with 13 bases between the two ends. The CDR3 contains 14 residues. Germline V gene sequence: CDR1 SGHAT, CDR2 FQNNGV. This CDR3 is CASSLEGLAGGYTF. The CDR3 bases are TGTGCCAGCAGCTTAGAGGGCCTTGCGGGAGGCTACACCTTC.

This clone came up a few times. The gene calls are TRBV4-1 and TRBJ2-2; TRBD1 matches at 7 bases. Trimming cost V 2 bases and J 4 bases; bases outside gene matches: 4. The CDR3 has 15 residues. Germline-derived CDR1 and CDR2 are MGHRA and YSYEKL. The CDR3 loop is CASSQPRDSTGELFF. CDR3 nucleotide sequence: TGCGCCAGCAGCCAACCCCGGGACAGCACCGGGGAGCTGTTTTTT.

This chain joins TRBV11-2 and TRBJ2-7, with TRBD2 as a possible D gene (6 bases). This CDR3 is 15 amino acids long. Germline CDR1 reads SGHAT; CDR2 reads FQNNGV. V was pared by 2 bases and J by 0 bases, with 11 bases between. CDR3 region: CASSLRDSSSYEQYF. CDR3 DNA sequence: TGTGCCAGCAGCTTAAGGGACTCGAGCTCCTACGAGCAGTACTTC. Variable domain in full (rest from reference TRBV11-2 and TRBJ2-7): EAGVAQSPRYKIIEKRQSVAFWCNPISGHATLYWYQQILGQGPKLLIQFQNNGVVDDSQLPKDRFSAERLKGVDSTLKIQPAKLEDSAVYLCASSLRDSSSYEQYFGPGTRLTVT.

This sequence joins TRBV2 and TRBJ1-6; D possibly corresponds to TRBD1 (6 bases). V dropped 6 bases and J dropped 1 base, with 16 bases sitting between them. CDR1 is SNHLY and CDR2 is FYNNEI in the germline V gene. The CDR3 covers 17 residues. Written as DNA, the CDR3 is TGTGCCAGCAGGAGAATGGACAGTAGTTCCTATAATTCACCCCTCCACTTT. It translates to CASRRMDSSSYNSPLHF.

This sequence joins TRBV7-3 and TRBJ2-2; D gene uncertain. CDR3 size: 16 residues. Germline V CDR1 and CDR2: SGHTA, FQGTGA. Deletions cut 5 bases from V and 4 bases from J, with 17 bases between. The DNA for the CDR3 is TGTGCCAGCAGCCCCGGTCACTTAGCCGGCACCGGGGAGCTGTTTTTT. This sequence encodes CASSPGHLAGTGELFF.

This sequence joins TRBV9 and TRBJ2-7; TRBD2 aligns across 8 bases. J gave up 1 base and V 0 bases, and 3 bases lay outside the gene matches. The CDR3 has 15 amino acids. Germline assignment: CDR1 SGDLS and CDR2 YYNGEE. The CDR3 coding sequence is TGTGCCAGCAGCGTAGGGACTAGCATGTCCTACGAGCAGTACTTC. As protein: CASSVGTSMSYEQYF.

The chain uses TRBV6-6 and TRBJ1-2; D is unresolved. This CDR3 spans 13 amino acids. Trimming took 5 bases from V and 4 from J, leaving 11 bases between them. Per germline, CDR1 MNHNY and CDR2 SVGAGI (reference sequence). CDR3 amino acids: CASSPSGFYGYTF. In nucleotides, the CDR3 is TGTGCCAGCAGTCCTTCTGGGTTCTATGGCTACACCTTC.

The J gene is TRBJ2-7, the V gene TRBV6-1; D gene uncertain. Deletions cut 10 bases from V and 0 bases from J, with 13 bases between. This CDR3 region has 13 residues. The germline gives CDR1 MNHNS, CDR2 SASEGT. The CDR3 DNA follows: TGTGCCACCAAATCGACCGCCTCCTACGAGCAGTACTTC. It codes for CATKSTASYEQYF.

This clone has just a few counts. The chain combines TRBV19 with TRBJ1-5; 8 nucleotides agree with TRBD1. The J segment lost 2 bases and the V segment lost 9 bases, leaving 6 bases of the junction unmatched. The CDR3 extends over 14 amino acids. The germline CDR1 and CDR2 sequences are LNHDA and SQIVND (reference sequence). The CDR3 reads CASWDRSRNQPQHF. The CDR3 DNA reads TGTGCCAGCTGGGACAGGAGTCGCAATCAGCCCCAGCATTTT. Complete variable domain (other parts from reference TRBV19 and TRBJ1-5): DGGITQSPKYLFRKEGQNVTLSCEQNLNHDAMYWYRQDPGQGLRLIYYSQIVNDFQKGDIAEGYSVSREKKESFPLTVTSAQKNPTAFYLCASWDRSRNQPQHFGDGTRLSIL.

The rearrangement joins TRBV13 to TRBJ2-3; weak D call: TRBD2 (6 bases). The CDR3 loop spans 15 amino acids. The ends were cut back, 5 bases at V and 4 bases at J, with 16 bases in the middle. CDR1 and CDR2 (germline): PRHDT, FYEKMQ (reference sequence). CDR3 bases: TGTGCCAGCAGCCCCCGGGGAGGCCGGGCAGATACGCAGTATTTT. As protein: CASSPRGGRADTQYF.

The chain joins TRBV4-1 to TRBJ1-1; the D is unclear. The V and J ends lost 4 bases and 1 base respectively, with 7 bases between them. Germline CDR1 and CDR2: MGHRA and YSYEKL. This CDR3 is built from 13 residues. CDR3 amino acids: CASSRPPNTEAFF. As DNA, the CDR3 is TGCGCCAGCAGCCGCCCGCCGAACACTGAAGCTTTCTTT.

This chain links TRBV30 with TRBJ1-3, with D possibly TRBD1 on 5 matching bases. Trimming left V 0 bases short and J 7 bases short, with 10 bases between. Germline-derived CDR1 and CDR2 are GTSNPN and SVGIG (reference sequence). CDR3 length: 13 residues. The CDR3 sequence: CAWSVSGRNTIYF. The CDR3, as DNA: TGTGCCTGGAGTGTTTCAGGGAGGAACACCATATATTTT.

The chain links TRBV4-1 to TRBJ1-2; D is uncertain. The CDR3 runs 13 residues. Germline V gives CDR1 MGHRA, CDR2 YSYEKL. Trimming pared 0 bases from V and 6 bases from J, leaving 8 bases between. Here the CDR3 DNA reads TGCGCCAGCAGCCAAGATCCCGTTAATGGCTACACCTTC. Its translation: CASSQDPVNGYTF.

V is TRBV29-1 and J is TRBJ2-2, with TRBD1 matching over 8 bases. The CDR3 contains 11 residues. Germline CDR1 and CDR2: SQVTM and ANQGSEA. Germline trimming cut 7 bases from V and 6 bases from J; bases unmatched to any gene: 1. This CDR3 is CSATGAGELFF. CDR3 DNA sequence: TGCAGCGCGACAGGGGCCGGGGAGCTGTTTTTT.

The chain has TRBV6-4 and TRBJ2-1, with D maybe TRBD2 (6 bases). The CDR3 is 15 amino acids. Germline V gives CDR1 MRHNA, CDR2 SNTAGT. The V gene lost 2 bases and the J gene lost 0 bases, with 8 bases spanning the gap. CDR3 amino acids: CASSDQTSSYNEQFF. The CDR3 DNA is TGTGCCAGCAGTGACCAGACTAGCTCCTACAATGAGCAGTTCTTC.

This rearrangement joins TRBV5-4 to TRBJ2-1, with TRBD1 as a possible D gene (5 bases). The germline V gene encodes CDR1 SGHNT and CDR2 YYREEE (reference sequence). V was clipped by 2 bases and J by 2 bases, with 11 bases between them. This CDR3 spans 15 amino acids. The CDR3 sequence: CASSFRQGPYNEQFF. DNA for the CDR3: TGTGCCAGCAGCTTCAGGCAGGGTCCCTACAATGAGCAGTTCTTC. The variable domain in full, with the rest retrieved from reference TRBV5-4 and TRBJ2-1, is ETGVTQSPTHLIKTRGQQVTLRCSSQSGHNTVSWYQQALGQGPQFIFQYYREEENGRGNFPPRFSGLQFPNYSSELNVNALELDDSALYLCASSFRQGPYNEQFFGPGTRLTVL.